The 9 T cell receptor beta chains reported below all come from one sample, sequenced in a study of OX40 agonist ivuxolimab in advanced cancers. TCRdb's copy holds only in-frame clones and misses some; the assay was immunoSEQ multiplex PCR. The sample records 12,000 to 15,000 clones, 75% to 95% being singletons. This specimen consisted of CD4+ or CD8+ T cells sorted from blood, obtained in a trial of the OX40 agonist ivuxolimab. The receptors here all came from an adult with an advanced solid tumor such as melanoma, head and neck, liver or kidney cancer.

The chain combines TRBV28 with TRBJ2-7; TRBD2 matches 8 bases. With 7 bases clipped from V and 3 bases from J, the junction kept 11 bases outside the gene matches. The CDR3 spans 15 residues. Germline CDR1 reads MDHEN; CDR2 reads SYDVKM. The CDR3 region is CASKIPGLGGYEQYF. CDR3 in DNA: TGTGCCAGCAAGATCCCGGGACTAGGGGGCTACGAGCAGTACTTC.

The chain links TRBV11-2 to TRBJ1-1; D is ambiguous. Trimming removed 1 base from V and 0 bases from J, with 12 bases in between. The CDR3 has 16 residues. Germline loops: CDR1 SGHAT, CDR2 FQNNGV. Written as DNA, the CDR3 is TGTGCCAGCAGCTTAGCTCGGAACTTGATGAACACTGAAGCTTTCTTT. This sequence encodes CASSLARNLMNTEAFF.

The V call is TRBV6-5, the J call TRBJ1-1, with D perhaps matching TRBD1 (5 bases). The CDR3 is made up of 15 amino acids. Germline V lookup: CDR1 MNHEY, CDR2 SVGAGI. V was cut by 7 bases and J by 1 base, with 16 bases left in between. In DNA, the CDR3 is TGTGCCAGCAAGAATTATCGACAGTCGAACACTGAAGCTTTCTTT. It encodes CASKNYRQSNTEAFF.

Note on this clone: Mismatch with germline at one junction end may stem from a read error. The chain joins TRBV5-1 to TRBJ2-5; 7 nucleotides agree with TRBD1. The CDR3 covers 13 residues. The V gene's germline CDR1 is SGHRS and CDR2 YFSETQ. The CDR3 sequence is CASSETGEETQYF. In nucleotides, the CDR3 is TGTGCCAGCAGCGAAACAGGGGAAGAGACCCAGTACTTC.

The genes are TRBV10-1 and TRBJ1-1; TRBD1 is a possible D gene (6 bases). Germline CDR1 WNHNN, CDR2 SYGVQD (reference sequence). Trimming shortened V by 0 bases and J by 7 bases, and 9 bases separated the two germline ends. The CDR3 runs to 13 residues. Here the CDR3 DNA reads TGCGCCAGCAGTGAGTCGGGACACAGTGAAGCTTTCTTT. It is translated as CASSESGHSEAFF.

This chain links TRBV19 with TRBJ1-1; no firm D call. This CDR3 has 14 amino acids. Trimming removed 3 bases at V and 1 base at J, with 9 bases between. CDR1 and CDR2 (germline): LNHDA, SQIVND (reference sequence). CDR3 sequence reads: CASSIFPTNTEAFF. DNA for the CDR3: TGTGCCAGTAGTATTTTCCCAACGAACACTGAAGCTTTCTTT.

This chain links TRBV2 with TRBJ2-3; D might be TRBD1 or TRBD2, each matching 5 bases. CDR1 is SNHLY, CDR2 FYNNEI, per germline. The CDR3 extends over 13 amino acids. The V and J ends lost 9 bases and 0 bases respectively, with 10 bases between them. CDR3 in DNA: TGTGCCAGAAGGGGAGCTAGCACAGATACGCAGTATTTT. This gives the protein CARRGASTDTQYF.

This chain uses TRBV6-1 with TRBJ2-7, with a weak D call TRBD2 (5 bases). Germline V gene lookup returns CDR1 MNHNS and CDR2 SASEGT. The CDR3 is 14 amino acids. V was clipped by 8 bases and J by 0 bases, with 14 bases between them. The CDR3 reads CASPAASGSYEQYF. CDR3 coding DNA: TGTGCCAGCCCCGCCGCCAGCGGCTCCTACGAGCAGTACTTC.

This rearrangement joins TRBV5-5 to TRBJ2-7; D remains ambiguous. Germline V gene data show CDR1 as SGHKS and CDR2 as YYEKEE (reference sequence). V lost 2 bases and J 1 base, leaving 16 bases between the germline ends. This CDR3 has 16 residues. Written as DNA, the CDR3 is TGTGCCAGCAGCTTCTCGCCCGGCCCCATATCCTACGAGCAGTACTTC. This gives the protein CASSFSPGPISYEQYF.